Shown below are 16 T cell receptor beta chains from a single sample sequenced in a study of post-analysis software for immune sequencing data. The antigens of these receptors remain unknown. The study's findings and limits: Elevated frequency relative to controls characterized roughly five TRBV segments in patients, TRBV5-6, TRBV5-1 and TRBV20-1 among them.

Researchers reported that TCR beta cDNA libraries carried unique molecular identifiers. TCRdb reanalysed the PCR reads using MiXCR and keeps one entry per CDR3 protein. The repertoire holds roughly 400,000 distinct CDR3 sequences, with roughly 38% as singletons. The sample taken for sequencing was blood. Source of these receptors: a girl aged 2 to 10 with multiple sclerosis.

The CDR3 bases are TGTGCCAGCTCCGTGGTGGACAGGGGACACAATGAGCAGTTCTTC. It specifies CASSVVDRGHNEQFF. This rearrangement joins TRBV28 to TRBJ2-1; 9 bases match TRBD1. J gave up 5 bases and V 8 bases, and 10 bases lay outside the gene matches. CDR1 is MDHEN and CDR2 is SYDVKM in the germline V gene. The CDR3 extends over 15 amino acids.

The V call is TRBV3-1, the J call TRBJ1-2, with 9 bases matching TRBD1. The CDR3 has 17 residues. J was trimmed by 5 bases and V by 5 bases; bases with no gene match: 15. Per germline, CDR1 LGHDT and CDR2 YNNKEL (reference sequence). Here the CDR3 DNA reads TGTGCCAGCAGCTCTCCGGGACAGGGCATTTTGAGTTATGGCTACACCTTC. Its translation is CASSSPGQGILSYGYTF.

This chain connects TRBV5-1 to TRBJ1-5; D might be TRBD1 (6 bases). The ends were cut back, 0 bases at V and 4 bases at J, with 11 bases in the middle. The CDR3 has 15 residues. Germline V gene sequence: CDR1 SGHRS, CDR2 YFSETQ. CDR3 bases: TGCGCCAGCAGCTTGGACGGGACACCAAATCAGCCCCAGCATTTT. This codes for CASSLDGTPNQPQHF. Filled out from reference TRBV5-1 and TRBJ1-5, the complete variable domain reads KAGVTQTPRYLIKTRGQQVTLSCSPISGHRSVSWYQQTPGQGLQFLFEYFSETQRNKGNFPGRFSGRQFSNSRSEMNVSTLELGDSALYLCASSLDGTPNQPQHFGDGTRLSIL.

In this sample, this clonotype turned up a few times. The DNA of the CDR3 is TGTGCCAGCAGTGTGGAAGTGGGGGCCAATAACTATGGCTACACCTTC. Encoded protein: CASSVEVGANNYGYTF. The J gene is TRBJ1-2, the V gene TRBV5-6, with D tentatively TRBD1 (6 bases). The CDR3 contains 16 residues. Trimming removed 5 bases at V and 1 base at J, with 18 bases between. Per germline, CDR1 SGHDT and CDR2 YYEEEE.

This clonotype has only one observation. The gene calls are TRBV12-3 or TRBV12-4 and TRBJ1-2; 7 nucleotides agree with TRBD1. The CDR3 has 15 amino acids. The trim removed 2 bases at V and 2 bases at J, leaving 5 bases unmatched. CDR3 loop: CASSLRPGQNYGYTF. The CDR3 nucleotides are TGTGCCAGCAGTTTACGACCGGGACAGAACTATGGCTACACCTTC.

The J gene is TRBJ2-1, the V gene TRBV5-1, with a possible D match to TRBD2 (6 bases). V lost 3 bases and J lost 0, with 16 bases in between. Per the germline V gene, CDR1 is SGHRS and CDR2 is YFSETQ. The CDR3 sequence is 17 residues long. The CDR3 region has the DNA TGCGCCAGCAGCTCTCATAGCGGTATCTACTCCTACAATGAGCAGTTCTTC. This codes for CASSSHSGIYSYNEQFF.

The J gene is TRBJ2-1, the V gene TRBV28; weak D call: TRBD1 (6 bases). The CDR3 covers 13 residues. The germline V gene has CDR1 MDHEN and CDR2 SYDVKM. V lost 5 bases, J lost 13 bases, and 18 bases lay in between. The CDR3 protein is CASSKGEKETQFF. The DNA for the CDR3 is TGTGCCAGCAGTAAGGGGGAGAAAGAGACCCAGTTCTTC.

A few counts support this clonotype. The CDR3 sequence: CASSQHLSGEAKNIQYF. The CDR3 coding sequence is TGCGCCAGCAGCCAGCACCTCAGTGGGGAAGCCAAAAACATTCAGTACTTC. The rearrangement uses TRBV4-3 and TRBJ2-4; D is ambiguous. The V end was cut by 3 bases, the J end by 0 bases, with 15 bases between. The CDR3 sequence is 17 residues long. Germline V CDR1 and CDR2: LGHNA, YSLEER.

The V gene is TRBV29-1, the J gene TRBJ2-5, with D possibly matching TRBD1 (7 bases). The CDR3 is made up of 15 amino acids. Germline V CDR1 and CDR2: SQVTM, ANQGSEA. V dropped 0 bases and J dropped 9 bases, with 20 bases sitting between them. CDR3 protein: CSVEEGTAGLGAQYF. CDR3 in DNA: TGCAGCGTTGAAGAAGGGACAGCGGGTCTAGGGGCCCAGTACTTC.

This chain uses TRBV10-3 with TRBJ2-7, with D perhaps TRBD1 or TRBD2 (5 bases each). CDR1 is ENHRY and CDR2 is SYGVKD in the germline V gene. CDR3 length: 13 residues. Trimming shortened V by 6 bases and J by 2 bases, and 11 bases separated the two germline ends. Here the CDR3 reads CAIRGTEAYEQYF. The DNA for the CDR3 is TGTGCCATCAGAGGGACGGAGGCCTACGAGCAGTACTTC.

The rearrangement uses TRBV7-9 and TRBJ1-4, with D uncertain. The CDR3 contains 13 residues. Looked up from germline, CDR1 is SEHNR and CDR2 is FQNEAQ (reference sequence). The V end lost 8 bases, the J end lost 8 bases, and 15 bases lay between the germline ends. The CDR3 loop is CASSGKPREKLFF. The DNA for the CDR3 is TGTGCCAGCTCCGGGAAGCCGAGAGAAAAACTGTTTTTT. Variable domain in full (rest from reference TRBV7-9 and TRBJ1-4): DTGVSQNPRHKITKRGQNVTFRCDPISEHNRLYWYRQTLGQGPEFLTYFQNEAQLEKSRLLSDRFSAERPKGSFSTLEIQRTEQGDSAMYLCASSGKPREKLFFGSGTQLSVL.

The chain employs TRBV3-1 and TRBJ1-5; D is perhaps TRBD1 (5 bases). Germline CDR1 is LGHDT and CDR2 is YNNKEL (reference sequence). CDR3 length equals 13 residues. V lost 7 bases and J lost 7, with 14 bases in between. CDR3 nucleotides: TGTGCCAGCACCCAGGGTTGGGCACAGCCCCAGCATTTT. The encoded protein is CASTQGWAQPQHF.

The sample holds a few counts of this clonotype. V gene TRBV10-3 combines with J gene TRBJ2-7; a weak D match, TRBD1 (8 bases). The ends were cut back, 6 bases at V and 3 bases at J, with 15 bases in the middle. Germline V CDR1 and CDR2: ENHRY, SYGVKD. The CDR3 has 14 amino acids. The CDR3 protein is CAIRGGTGSYEQYF. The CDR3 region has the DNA TGTGCCATCAGGGGGGGGACAGGAAGCTACGAGCAGTACTTC.

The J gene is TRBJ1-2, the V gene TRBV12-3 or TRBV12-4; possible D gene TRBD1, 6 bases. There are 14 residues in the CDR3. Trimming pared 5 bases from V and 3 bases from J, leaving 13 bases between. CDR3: CASSPQGLDYGYTF. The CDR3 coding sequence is TGTGCCAGCAGTCCCCAGGGGTTGGACTATGGCTACACCTTC.

The CDR3 reads CASKVGGNEQFF. CDR3 DNA: TGCGCCAGCAAGGTGGGGGGGAATGAGCAGTTCTTC. The chain combines TRBV5-1 with TRBJ2-1; 7 nucleotides line up with TRBD2. V lost 6 bases, J lost 7 bases, and 4 bases stayed unmatched. This CDR3 contains 12 residues. Germline V gene lookup returns CDR1 SGHRS and CDR2 YFSETQ. The full variable domain, completed using reference TRBV5-1 and TRBJ2-1, is KAGVTQTPRYLIKTRGQQVTLSCSPISGHRSVSWYQQTPGQGLQFLFEYFSETQRNKGNFPGRFSGRQFSNSRSEMNVSTLELGDSALYLCASKVGGNEQFFGPGTRLTVL.

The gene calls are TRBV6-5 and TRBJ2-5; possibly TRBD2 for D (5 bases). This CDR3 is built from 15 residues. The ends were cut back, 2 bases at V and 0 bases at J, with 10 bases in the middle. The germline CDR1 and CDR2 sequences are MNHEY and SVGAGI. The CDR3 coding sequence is TGTGCCAGCAGTTACGAGGGAGCCCACCAAGAGACCCAGTACTTC. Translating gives CASSYEGAHQETQYF.